What follows is one T cell receptor (beta chain) and its context. TCRdb keeps only in-frame clones here, not all; method: immunoSEQ multiplex PCR. The profile shows 90,000 to 110,000 clones, around 89% of them singletons. The data derive from a study of control samples from healthy donors and cancer patients. Between the trimmed V and J ends, which lost 5 bases and 0 bases, there was a span of 9 bases. CDR3 size: 14 residues. Germline CDR1 and CDR2: LGHDT and YNNKEL (reference sequence). Sequences were obtained from blood. The receptor was derived from a woman aged 50 to 65 in good health. The chain combines TRBV3-1 (or the pseudogene TRBV3-2) with TRBJ2-3; no reliable D call. The CDR3 protein is CASSSRASTDTQYF. DNA of the CDR3: TGTGCCAGCAGCTCAAGGGCCAGCACAGATACGCAGTATTTT.